This entry concerns a single T cell receptor beta chain. Its antigen has not been determined. Nothing much larger sits one base from this clone, and base qualities are not available. This specimen comes from a study of OX40 agonist ivuxolimab in advanced cancers. Study-wide context: Ivuxolimab was a fully human IgG2 agonistic monoclonal antibody targeting the costimulatory receptor OX40 (CD134). The dose-escalation cohort was about 83% male with a mean age of about 60 years, ranging from roughly 23 to 79. Intravenous ivuxolimab was administered to patients every 2 weeks at six dose levels: 0.01, 0.1, 0.3, 1.5, 3 and 10 mg/kg. Prior anti-PD-1, anti-PD-L1 or anti-CTLA-4 therapy was permitted, and approximately 39% of dose-escalation patients had received checkpoint inhibitors. Peripheral TCRbeta sequencing was intended to test whether TCR sequence diversity was altered and clonal T-cell expansion was caused by ivuxolimab. Of the roughly 51 patients in dose escalation, 19 had hepatocellular carcinoma, approximately 15 had melanoma, 9 had renal cell carcinoma and 9 had head and neck cancer. Partial responses occurred in three dose-escalation patients, of whom one had hepatocellular carcinoma and two had cutaneous melanoma. The paper covers the monotherapy dose-escalation part of the phase I ivuxolimab trial, which included N of about 50 patients. Study-wide conclusions, independent of this receptor: In partial responders in the 0.1-3.0 mg/kg groups, normalized peripheral clonal expansion was found to be among the lowest, especially among CD8+ T cells. Which antigens the clonally expanded peripheral T cells were specific for was not determined. After ivuxolimab, CD8+ T cells had more expanded clones than CD4+ T cells on average. Low levels of normalized T-cell clonal expansion were also shown by some nonresponding patients. At doses from 0.1 to 3.0 mg/kg, clonal expansion was seen in both CD4+ and CD8+ blood T cells between baseline and week 6.

CDR1 and CDR2 are drawn from the germline V gene (reference sequence): SGHKS, YYEKEE. There are 12 amino acids in the CDR3, from cysteine to phenylalanine inclusive. Of all the DNA, just the CDR3 is kept, 36 bases in frame from base 1. Deletion took 0 bases off V and 6 bases off J, with a span of 3 bases between the germline ends. The trial excluded patients who had a history of autoimmune disease or were on systemic immunosuppression. In every dose cohort, peripheral blood was drawn for TCR sequencing at baseline, cycle 4 day 1, and cycle 7 day 1. Samples were obtained from an open-label, multicenter, first-in-human phase I dose-escalation trial of ivuxolimab. Adults with locally advanced or metastatic head and neck squamous cell, hepatocellular, melanoma or renal cell carcinoma were enrolled in the trial. Before TCR sequencing, CD4+ and CD8+ T cells were separately sorted from peripheral blood.

For sequencing of the TCRbeta CDR3 region, genomic DNA was extracted from the sorted cells. The immunoSEQ Assay was used for sequencing of TCRbeta CDR3 regions. TCRdb stores this immuneACCESS table with in-frame sequences only. Part of the clones is absent; in the studies checked, under half of the shortfall reflects unresolved V genes, and no reason is known for the rest. Recorded for this sample are approximately 49,000 clones; 85% of them occurred a single time. About a fifth of the sample lies in the top ten. The sample consisted of CD4+ or CD8+ T cells sorted from blood, taken in a trial of the OX40 agonist ivuxolimab. This TCR was sampled from an adult with an advanced solid tumor such as melanoma, head and neck, liver or kidney cancer. The sequence joins TRBV5-5 to TRBJ1-4; the D gene remains uncertain. The CDR3 here reads CASSLVDEKLFF. The DNA sequence follows: TGTGCCAGCAGCTTGGTTGATGAAAAACTGTTTTTT.